A selection of T cell receptor beta chains follows, all from one sample in a study of shared clonotypes between healthy human individuals. Sequenced by immunoSEQ multiplex PCR; TCRdb stores in-frame clones only, minus some. The repertoire holds around 2.1 million clones, with under 95% as singletons. The sequenced material came from naive CD8+ T cells from PBMCs. These receptors were obtained from a man aged 18 to 30 in good health. Some clones in this sample may be carry-over from other donors' samples. The CDR3 runs from the conserved cysteine through the conserved F or W. Each record gives: J gene, D gene, V gene, CDR3 protein. The D gene is left open where the match is weak.

>TRBJ1-2|.|TRBV11-2
CASSSSPGTSDGYTF
>TRBJ2-7|.|TRBV14
CASSQDRPDYFSYEQYF
>TRBJ2-5|.|TRBV18
CASGLPLSETQYF
>TRBJ1-5|.|TRBV7-6
CASSPSGTGQPQHF
>TRBJ2-1|.|TRBV4-2
CASSPVGSGRSSYNEQFF
>TRBJ2-7|.|TRBV10-3
CAISEKNTATDSYEQYF
>TRBJ2-7|TRBD1|TRBV9
CASSGDRGFEQYF
>TRBJ2-2|.|TRBV12-5
CASGLVGTGELFF
>TRBJ2-7|TRBD2|TRBV9
CASSVRASGPSYEQYF
>TRBJ1-2|.|TRBV29-1
CSVEGQGTNGYTF
>TRBJ2-7|TRBD1|TRBV7-6
CASSFEQGANEQYF
>TRBJ2-3|.|TRBV9
CASSVGRGGDTQYF
>TRBJ2-3|TRBD2|TRBV28
CAIRLAGNTDTQYF
>TRBJ2-7|.|TRBV30
CAWSVGAGVNEQYF
>TRBJ2-7|.|TRBV11-2
CASSHTGSSSYEQYF
>TRBJ1-5|TRBD1|TRBV19
CASSTGTGNQPQHF
>TRBJ1-1|.|TRBV14
CASSQENRETEAFF
>TRBJ1-2|TRBD1|TRBV6-1
CASSEDSDRVYGYTF
>TRBJ2-3|.|TRBV27
CASSLTLSRHTQYF
>TRBJ2-7|TRBD1|TRBV27
CASSPPGQVPYEQYF
>TRBJ2-2|.|TRBV5-6
CASSWSGTGELFF
>TRBJ1-5|.|TRBV7-8
CASSFGPYSNQPQHF
>TRBJ2-7|.|TRBV7-9
CASSLEWRPHEQYF
>TRBJ2-2|.|TRBV29-1
CSVLRNTGELFF
>TRBJ2-2|.|TRBV19
CASSFVVPGELFF
>TRBJ2-7|TRBD1|TRBV5-1
CASSEGQGATYEQYF
>TRBJ2-7|TRBD1|TRBV23-1
CASSQRSGQGRSYEQYF
>TRBJ1-1|TRBD1|TRBV7-9
CASSPDREVPEMNTEAFF
>TRBJ1-5|.|TRBV28
CASSEYGEGGKPQHF
>TRBJ2-7|.|TRBV28
CASSLQQDNSYEQYF
>TRBJ1-2|TRBD1|TRBV7-9
CASSSGQYYGYTF
>TRBJ2-1|TRBD2|TRBV27
CASRRTRLAGRVGDEQFF
>TRBJ2-7|.|TRBV6-5
CASSNGRVYEQYF
>TRBJ2-5|.|TRBV5-6
CASSSQGQETQYF
>TRBJ1-2|.|TRBV5-1
CASSGREHPYGGYTF
>TRBJ2-2|.|TRBV19
CASRVLTEDSNYANTGELFF
>TRBJ2-1|TRBD2|TRBV4-3
CASSQERTSGINEQFF
>TRBJ2-2|TRBD2|TRBV2
CASSVPHMLAGGTGELFF
>TRBJ2-7|.|TRBV28
CASTNSAGYEQYF
>TRBJ2-1|TRBD2|TRBV9
CASSVVREGEQFF
>TRBJ2-1|.|TRBV28
CASSLIFVGAEQFF
>TRBJ1-1|.|TRBV15
CATSGPRGFKDTEAFF
>TRBJ2-5|TRBD2|TRBV29-1
CSAFGGDAETQYF
>TRBJ2-1|.|TRBV7-8
CASSPNLIGSYNEQFF
>TRBJ2-1|.|TRBV5-6
CASSFGSYEQFF
>TRBJ2-7|.|TRBV5-6
CASSNLGQYEQYF
>TRBJ2-7|TRBD1|TRBV9
CASSAWGQGEIWDEQYF
>TRBJ1-1|.|TRBV28
CASSLFGGNTEAFF
>TRBJ1-4|.|TRBV15
CATSLALSRGGEKLFF
>TRBJ1-5|TRBD1|TRBV28
CASRGDRTGGYQPQHF
>TRBJ2-7|.|TRBV29-1
CSVHEGHPYEQYF